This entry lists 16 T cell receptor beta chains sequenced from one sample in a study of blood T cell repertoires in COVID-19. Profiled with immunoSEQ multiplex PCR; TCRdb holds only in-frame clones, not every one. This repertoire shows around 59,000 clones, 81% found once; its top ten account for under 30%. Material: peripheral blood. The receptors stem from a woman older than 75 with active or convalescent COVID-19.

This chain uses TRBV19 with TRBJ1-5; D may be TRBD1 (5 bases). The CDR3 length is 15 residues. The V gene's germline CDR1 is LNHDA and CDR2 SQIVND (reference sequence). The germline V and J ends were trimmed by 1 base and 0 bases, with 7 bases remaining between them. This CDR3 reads CASSIGQFSNQPQHF. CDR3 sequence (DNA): TGTGCCAGTAGTATAGGACAGTTTAGCAATCAGCCCCAGCATTTT.

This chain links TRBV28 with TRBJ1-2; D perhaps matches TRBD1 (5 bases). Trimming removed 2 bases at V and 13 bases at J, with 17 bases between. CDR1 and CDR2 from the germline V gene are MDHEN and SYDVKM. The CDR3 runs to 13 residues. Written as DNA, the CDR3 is TGTGCCAGCAGTTTAGCCGGGACTGGAGTCGGCACCTTC. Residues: CASSLAGTGVGTF.

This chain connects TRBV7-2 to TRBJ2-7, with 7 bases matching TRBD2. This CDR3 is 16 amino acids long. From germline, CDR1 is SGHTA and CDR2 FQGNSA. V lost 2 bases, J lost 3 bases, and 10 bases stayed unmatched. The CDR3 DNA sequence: TGTGCCAGCAGCTTATCCCCAGCTAGCGGTCGCTACGAGCAGTACTTC. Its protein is CASSLSPASGRYEQYF.

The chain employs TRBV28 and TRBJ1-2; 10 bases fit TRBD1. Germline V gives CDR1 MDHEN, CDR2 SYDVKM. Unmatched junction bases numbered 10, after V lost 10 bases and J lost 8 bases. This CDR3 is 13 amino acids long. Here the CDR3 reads CAIWTGGGKGYTF. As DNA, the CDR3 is TGTGCCATCTGGACAGGGGGAGGTAAAGGCTACACCTTC.

The CDR3 DNA sequence: TGTGCCAGCTCACTAAGCCGGGACAGGGGAAGGGTGAACACTGAAGCTTTCTTT. Its protein product is CASSLSRDRGRVNTEAFF. The chain couples TRBV18 to TRBJ1-1; 10 bases are a match to TRBD1. Germline V gene sequence: CDR1 KGHSH, CDR2 LQKENI. The CDR3 runs to 18 residues. With 4 bases clipped from V and 0 bases from J, the junction kept 11 bases outside the gene matches.

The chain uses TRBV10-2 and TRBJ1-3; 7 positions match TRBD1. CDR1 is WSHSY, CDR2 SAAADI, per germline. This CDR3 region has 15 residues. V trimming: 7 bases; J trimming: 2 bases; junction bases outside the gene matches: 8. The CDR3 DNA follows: TGCGCCAGCACTGACAGGGAACAGGCTGGAAACACCATATATTTT. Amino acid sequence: CASTDREQAGNTIYF.

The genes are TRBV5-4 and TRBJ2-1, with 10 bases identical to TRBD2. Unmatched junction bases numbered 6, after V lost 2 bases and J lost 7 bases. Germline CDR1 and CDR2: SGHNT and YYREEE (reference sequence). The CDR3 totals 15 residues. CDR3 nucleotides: TGTGCCAGCAGCTTTCGGACTAGCGGCGGAAATGAGCAGTTCTTC. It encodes CASSFRTSGGNEQFF. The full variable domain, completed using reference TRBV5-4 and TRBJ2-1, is ETGVTQSPTHLIKTRGQQVTLRCSSQSGHNTVSWYQQALGQGPQFIFQYYREEENGRGNFPPRFSGLQFPNYSSELNVNALELDDSALYLCASSFRTSGGNEQFFGPGTRLTVL.

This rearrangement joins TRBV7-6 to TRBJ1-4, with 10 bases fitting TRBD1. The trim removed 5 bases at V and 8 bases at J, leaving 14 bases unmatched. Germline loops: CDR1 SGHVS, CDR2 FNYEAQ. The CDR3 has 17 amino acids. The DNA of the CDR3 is TGTGCCAGCAGCCCCGGGACAGGGGCGGTTGTACGAGAAAAACTGTTTTTT. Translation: CASSPGTGAVVREKLFF.

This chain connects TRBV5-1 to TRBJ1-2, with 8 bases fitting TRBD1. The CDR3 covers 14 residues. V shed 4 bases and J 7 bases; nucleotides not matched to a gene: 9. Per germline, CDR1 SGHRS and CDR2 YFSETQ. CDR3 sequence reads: CASSIMTGEFGYTF. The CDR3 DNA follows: TGCGCCAGCAGCATAATGACAGGGGAATTTGGCTACACCTTC.

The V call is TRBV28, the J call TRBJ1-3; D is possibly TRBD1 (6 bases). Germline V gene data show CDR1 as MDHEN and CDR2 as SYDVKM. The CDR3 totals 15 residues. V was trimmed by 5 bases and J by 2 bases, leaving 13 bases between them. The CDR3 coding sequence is TGTGCCAGCAGTCCCCCCGCAGGGGCTGGAAACACCATATATTTT. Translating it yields CASSPPAGAGNTIYF.

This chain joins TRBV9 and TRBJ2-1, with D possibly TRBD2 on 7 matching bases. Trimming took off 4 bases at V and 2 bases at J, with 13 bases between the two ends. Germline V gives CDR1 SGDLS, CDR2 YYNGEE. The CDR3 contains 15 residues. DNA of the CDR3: TGTGCCAGCAGCCTCGCGGGGGCCCCCTACAATGAGCAGTTCTTC. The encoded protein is CASSLAGAPYNEQFF.

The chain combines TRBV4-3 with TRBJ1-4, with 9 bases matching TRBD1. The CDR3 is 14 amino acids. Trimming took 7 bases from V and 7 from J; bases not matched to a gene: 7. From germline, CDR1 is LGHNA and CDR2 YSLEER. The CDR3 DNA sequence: TGCGCCAGCACCGTCGGGACAGGGAGTGAAAAACTGTTTTTT. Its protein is CASTVGTGSEKLFF.

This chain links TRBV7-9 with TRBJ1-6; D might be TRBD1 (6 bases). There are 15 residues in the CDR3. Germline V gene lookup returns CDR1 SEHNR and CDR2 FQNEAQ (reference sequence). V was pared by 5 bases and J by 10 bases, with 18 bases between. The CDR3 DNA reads TGTGCCAGCAGCCCCGCCGTTGAGGGGGTATCACCCCTCCACTTT. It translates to CASSPAVEGVSPLHF. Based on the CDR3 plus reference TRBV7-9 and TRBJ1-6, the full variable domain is DTGVSQNPRHKITKRGQNVTFRCDPISEHNRLYWYRQTLGQGPEFLTYFQNEAQLEKSRLLSDRFSAERPKGSFSTLEIQRTEQGDSAMYLCASSPAVEGVSPLHFGNGTRLTVT.

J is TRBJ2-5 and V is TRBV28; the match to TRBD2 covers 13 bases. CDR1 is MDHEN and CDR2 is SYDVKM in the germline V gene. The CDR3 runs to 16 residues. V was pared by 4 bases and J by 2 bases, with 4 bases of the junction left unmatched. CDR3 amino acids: CASSSGLAGVQETQYF. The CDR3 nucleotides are TGTGCCAGCAGTTCCGGACTAGCGGGGGTTCAAGAGACCCAGTACTTC.

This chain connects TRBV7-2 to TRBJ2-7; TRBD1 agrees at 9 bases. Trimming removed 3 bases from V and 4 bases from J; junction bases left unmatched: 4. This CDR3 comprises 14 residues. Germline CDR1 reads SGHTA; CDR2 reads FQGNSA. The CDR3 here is CASSFGQGLYEQYF. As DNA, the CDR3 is TGTGCCAGCAGCTTCGGACAGGGGCTATACGAGCAGTACTTC.

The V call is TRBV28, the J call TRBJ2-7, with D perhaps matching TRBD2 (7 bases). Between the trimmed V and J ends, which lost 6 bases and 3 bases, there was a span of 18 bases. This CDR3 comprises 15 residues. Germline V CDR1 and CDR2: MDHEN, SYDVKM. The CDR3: CASSLRGGANYEQYF. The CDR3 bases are TGTGCCAGCAGCCTAAGGGGGGGGGCCAACTACGAGCAGTACTTC.